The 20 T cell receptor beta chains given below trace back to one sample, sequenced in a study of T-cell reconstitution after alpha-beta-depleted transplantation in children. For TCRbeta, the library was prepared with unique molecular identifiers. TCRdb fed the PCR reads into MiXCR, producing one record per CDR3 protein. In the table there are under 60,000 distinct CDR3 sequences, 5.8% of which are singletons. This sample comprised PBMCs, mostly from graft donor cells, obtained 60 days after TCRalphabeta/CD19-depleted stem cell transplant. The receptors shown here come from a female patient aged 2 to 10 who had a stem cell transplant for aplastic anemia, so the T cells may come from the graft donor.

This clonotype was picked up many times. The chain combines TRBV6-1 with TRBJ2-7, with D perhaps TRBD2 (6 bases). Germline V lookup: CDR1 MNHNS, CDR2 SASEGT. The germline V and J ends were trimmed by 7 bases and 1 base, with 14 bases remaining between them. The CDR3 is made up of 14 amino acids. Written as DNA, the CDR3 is TGTGCCAGCACCAACCCGGGGGATTCCTACGAGCAGTACTTC. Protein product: CASTNPGDSYEQYF.

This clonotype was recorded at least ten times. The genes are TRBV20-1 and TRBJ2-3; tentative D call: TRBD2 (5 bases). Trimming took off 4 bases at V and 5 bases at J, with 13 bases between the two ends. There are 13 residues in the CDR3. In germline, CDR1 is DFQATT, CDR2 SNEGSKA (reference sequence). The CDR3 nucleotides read TGCAGTGCTAATAGCGTGACGCGAGATACGCAGTATTTT. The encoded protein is CSANSVTRDTQYF.

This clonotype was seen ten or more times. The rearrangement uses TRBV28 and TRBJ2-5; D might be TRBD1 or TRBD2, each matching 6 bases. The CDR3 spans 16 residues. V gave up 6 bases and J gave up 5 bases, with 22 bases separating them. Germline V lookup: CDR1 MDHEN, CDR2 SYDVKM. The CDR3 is CASSHAFGGRGETQYF. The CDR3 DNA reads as TGTGCCAGCAGCCACGCTTTCGGGGGCCGCGGGGAGACCCAGTACTTC. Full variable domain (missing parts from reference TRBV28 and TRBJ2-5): DVKVTQSSRYLVKRTGEKVFLECVQDMDHENMFWYRQDPGLGLRLIYFSYDVKMKEKGDIPEGYSVSREKKERFSLILESASTNQTSMYLCASSHAFGGRGETQYFGPGTRLLVL.

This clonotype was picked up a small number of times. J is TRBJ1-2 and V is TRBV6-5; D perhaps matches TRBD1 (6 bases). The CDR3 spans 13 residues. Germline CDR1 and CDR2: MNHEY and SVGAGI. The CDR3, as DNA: TGTGCAACGGAAAGGCCAGGGACATCGGGCTACACCTTC. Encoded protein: CATERPGTSGYTF.

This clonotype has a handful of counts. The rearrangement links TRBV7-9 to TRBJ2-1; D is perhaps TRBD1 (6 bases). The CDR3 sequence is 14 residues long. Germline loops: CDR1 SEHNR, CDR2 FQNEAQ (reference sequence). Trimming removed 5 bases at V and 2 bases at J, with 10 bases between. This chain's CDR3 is CASSPGTPYNEQFF. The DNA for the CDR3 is TGTGCCAGCAGCCCCGGGACACCCTACAATGAGCAGTTCTTC.

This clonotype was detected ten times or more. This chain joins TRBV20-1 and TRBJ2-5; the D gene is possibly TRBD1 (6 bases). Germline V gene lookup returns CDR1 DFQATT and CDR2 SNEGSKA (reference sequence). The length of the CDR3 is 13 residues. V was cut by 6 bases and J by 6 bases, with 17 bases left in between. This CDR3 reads CSARKQGLKTQYF. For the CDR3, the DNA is TGCAGTGCAAGAAAACAGGGTTTGAAGACCCAGTACTTC.

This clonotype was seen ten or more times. The CDR3 DNA is TGTGCCACCAGCAGAGATTCCGGGAGTACGGATGAGCAGTTCTTC. Encoded protein: CATSRDSGSTDEQFF. This chain uses TRBV15 with TRBJ2-1; perhaps TRBD2 as D (6 bases). V lost 0 bases and J 8 bases, leaving 14 bases between the germline ends. Germline V gene data show CDR1 as LNHNV and CDR2 as YYDKDF (reference sequence). The CDR3 runs to 15 residues.

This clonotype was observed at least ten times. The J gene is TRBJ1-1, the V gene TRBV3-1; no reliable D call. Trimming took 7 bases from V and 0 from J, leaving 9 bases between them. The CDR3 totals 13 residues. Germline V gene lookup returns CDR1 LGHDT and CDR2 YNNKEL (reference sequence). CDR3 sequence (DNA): TGTGCCAGCATCACTCCACTGAACACTGAAGCTTTCTTT. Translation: CASITPLNTEAFF. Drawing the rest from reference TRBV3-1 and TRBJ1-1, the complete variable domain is DTAVSQTPKYLVTQMGNDKSIKCEQNLGHDTMYWYKQDSKKFLKIMFSYNNKELIINETVPNRFSPKSPDKAHLNLHINSLELGDSAVYFCASITPLNTEAFFGQGTRLTVV.

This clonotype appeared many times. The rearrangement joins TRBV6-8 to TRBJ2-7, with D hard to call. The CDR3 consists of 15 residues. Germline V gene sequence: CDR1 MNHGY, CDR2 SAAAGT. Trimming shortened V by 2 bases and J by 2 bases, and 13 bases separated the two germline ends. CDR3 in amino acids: CASSYNWVIPYEQYF. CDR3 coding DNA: TGTGCCAGCAGTTACAACTGGGTCATTCCCTACGAGCAGTACTTC.

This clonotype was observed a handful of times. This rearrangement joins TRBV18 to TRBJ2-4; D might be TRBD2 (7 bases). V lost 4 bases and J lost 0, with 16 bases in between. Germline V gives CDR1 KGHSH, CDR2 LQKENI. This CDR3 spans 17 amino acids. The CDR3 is CASSLAGASLAKNIQYF. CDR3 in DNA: TGTGCCAGCTCACTTGCGGGGGCCTCCCTAGCCAAAAACATTCAGTACTTC.

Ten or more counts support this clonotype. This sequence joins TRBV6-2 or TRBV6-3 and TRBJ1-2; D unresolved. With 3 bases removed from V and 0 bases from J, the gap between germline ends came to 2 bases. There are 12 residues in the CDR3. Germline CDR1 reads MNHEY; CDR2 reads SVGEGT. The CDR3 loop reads CASSYTNYGYTF. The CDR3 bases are TGTGCCAGCAGTTATACTAACTATGGCTACACCTTC.

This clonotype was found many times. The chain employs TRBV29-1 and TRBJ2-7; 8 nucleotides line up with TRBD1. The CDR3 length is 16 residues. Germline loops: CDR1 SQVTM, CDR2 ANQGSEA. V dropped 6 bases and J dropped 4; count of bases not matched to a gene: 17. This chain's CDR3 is CSVEGVVGTGLYEQYF. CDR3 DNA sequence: TGCAGCGTGGAGGGGGTGGTAGGGACAGGTCTTTACGAGCAGTACTTC.

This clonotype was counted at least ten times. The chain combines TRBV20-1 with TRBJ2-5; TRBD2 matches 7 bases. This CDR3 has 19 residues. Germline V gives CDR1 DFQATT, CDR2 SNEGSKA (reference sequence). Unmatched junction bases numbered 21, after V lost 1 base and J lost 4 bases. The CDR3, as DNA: TGCAGTGCTAGAGTACCGAAACCCCGGACTAGACAACGGATAGAGACCCAGTACTTC. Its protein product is CSARVPKPRTRQRIETQYF.

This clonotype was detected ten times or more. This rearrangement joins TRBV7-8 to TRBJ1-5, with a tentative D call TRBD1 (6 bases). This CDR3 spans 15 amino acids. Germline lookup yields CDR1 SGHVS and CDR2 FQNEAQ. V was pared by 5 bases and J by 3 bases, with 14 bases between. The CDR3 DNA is TGTGCCAGCAGCACCCGGGACATTCCCAATCAGCCCCAGCATTTT. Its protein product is CASSTRDIPNQPQHF.

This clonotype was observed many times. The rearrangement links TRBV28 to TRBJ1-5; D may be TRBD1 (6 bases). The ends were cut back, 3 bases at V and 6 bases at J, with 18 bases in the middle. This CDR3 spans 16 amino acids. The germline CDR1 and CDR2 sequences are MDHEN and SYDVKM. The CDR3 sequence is CASSFWSRGRGQPQHF. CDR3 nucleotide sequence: TGTGCCAGCAGTTTCTGGTCCAGGGGTAGGGGTCAGCCCCAGCATTTT.

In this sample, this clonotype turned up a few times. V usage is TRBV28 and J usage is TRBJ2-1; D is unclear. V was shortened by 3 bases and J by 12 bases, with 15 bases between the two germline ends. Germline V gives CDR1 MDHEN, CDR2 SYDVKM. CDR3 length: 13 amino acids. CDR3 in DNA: TGTGCCAGCAGTTTGCCCACCAGTCATTCGCAGTTCTTC. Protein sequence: CASSLPTSHSQFF.

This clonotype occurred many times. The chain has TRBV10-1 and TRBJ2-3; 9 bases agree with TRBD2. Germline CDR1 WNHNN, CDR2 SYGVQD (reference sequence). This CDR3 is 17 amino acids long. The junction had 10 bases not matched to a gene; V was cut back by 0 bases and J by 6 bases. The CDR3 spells CASSESRAGGHRDTQYF. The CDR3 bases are TGCGCCAGCAGTGAGTCGAGAGCGGGAGGACACCGGGATACGCAGTATTTT.

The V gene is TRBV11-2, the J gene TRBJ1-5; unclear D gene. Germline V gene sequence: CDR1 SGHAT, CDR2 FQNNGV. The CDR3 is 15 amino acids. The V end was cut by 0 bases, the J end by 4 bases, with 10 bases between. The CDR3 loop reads CASSLDLGENQPQHF. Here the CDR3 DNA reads TGTGCCAGCAGCTTAGATCTCGGGGAAAATCAGCCCCAGCATTTT. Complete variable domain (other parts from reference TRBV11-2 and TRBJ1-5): EAGVAQSPRYKIIEKRQSVAFWCNPISGHATLYWYQQILGQGPKLLIQFQNNGVVDDSQLPKDRFSAERLKGVDSTLKIQPAKLEDSAVYLCASSLDLGENQPQHFGDGTRLSIL.

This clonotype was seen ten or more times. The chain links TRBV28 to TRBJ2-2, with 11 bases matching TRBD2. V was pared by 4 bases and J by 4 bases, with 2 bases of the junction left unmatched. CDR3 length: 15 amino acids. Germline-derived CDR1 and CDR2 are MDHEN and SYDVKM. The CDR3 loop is CASSYGTSGTGELFF. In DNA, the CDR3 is TGTGCCAGCAGTTACGGGACTAGCGGCACCGGGGAGCTGTTTTTT.

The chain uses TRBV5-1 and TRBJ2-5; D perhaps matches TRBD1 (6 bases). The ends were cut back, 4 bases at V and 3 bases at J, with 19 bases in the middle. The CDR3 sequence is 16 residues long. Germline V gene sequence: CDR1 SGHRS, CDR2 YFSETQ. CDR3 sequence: CASSMGWGRAEETQYF. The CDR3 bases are TGCGCCAGCAGCATGGGGTGGGGGCGGGCAGAAGAGACCCAGTACTTC.